The T cell receptor (beta chain) described here comes from a study of CD8 T cells in Susac syndrome. A quantity of roughly 0.5 to 1 ug RNA underwent reverse transcription using random hexamers. A single record per CDR3 protein comes from TCRdb applying MiXCR to the immunoSEQ multiplex PCR reads. Of about 250,000 distinct CDR3 sequences in the sample, about 93% were seen once. Germline CDR1 DFQATT, CDR2 SNEGSKA (reference sequence). The CDR3 consists of 15 residues. Trimming removed 3 bases from V and 4 bases from J, with 18 bases in between. This clonotype was sampled from a human donor with multiple sclerosis. The chain is built from TRBV20-1 and TRBJ1-1; TRBD1 is a possible D gene (5 bases). The specimen sequenced was CD4+ T cells from PBMCs. The CDR3 region is CSASRVERRGTEAFF. CDR3 nucleotides: TGCAGTGCTAGCCGCGTCGAGAGGAGGGGCACTGAAGCTTTCTTT.